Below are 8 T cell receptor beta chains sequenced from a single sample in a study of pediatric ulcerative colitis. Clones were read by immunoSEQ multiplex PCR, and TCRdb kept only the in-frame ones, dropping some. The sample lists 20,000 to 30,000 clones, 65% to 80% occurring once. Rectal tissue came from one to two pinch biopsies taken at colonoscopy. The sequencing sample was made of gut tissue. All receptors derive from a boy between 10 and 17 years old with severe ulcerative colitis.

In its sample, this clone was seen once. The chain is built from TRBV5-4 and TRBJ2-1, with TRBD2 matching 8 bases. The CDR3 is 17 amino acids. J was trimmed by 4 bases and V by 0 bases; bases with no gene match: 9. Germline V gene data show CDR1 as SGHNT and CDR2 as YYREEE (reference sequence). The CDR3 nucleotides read TGTGCCAGCAGCTTGGGCCCCGGTGGCGGGGGGTACAATGAGCAGTTCTTC. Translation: CASSLGPGGGGYNEQFF.

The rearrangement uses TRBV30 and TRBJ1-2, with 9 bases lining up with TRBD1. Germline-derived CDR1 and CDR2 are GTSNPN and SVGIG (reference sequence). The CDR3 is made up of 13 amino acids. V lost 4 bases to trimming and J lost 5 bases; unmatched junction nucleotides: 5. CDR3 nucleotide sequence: TGTGCCTGGACACCGGGACAGGGATATGGCTACACCTTC. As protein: CAWTPGQGYGYTF.

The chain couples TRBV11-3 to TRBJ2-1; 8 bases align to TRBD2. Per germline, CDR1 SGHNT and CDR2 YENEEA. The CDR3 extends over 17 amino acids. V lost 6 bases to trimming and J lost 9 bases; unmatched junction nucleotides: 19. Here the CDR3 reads CASSLGLAGSYASEQFF. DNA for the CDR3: TGTGCCAGCAGTTTGGGTTTAGCGGGATCTTATGCTAGTGAGCAGTTCTTC.

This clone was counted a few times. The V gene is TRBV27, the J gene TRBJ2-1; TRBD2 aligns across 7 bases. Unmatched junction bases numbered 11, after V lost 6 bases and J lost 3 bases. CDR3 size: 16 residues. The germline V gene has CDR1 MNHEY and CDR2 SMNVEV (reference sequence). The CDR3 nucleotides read TGTGCCAGCAGCCAAGCGGGGCGATTCTACTACAATGAGCAGTTCTTC. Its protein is CASSQAGRFYYNEQFF.

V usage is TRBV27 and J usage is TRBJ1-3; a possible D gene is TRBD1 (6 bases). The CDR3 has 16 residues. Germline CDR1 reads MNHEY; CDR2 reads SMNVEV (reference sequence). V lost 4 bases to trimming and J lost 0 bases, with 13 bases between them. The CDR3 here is CASSSRGGGSGNTIYF. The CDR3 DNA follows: TGTGCCAGCAGTTCGAGAGGGGGGGGCTCTGGAAACACCATATATTTT.

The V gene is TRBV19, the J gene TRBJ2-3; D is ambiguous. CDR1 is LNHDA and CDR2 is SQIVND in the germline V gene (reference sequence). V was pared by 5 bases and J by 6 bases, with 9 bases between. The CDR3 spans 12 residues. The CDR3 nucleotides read TGTGCCAGTAGTGTTCACCCTGATACGCAGTATTTT. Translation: CASSVHPDTQYF.

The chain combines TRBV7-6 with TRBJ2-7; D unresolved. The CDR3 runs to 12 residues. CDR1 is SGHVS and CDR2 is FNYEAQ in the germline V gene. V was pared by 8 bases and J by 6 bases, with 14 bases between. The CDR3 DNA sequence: TGTGCCAGCGGACCGCAAGGTGCCGAGCAGTACTTC. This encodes CASGPQGAEQYF.

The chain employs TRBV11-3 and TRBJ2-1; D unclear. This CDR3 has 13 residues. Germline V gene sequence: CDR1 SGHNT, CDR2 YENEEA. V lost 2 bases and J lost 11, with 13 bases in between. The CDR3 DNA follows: TGTGCCAGCAGCTTAAGGTCGTCCTACAAGCAGTTCTTC. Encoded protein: CASSLRSSYKQFF. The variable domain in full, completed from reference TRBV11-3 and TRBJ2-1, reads EAGVVQSPRYKIIEKKQPVAFWCNPISGHNTLYWYLQNLGQGPELLIRYENEEAVDDSQLPKDRFSAERLKGVDSTLKIQPAELGDSAVYLCASSLRSSYKQFFGPGTRLTVL.